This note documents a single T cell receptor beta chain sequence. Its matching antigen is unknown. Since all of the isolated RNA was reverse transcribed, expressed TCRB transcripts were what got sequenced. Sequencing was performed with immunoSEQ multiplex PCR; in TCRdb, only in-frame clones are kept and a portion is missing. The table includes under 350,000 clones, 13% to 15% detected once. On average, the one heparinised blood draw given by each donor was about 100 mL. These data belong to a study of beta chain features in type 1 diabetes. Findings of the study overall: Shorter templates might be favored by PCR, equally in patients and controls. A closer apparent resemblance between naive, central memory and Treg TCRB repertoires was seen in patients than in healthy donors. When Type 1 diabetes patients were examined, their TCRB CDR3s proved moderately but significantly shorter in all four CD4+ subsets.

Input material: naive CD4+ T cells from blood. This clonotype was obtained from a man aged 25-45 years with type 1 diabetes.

The CDR3 loop is CASSVELGTGGITYEQYF. The CDR3 nucleotides read TGTGCCAGCAGCGTAGAGCTTGGGACAGGGGGCATCACCTACGAGCAGTACTTC. The V and J genes are TRBV9 and TRBJ2-7, with 12 nucleotides matching TRBD1. The V and J ends lost 0 bases and 2 bases, in that order; junction bases with no gene match: 9. Germline CDR1 SGDLS, CDR2 YYNGEE. This CDR3 region has 18 residues.